This T cell receptor beta chain appears in the sequencing data of a study of T cells in Graves' hyperthyroidism and ophthalmopathy (dated by TCRdb to between 2018 and 2020). The study in broad terms: Peripheral blood samples were taken at the time of initial diagnosis, prior to any treatment. A discovery cohort of 95 to 100 patients, roughly 45 with Graves' ophthalmopathy and over 55 with stable Graves' hyperthyroidism, was used to find distinguishing TCR V-J signatures. An independent validation cohort of 18 to 20 hyperthyroidism patients and approximately 16 patients who later progressed to ophthalmopathy tested prospective prediction of ophthalmopathy. For training and testing, the 100 or so patients in the discovery cohort were randomly divided in a 7:3 ratio. In addition, the study compared T-cell repertoires in thyroid tissue and in blood from six Graves' hyperthyroidism patients. After blood sampling, hyperthyroidism patients were treated with methimazole at a starting dose of 30 mg daily, and ophthalmopathy patients were treated with high-dose intravenous methylprednisolone. According to the paper, TCR Vbeta CDR3 sequencing was carried out on over 130 peripheral blood samples, which came from 40 to 45 ophthalmopathy, under 85 hyperthyroidism and approximately 17 progressor patients. The research as a whole found: Blood samples also contained most of the expanded thyroid clonotypes (frequency above 0.001), which suggests that blood repertoires may reflect thyroid immune responses. A model built on a 13 V-J signature distinguished ophthalmopathy from stable hyperthyroidism, reaching around 90% sensitivity and under 84% specificity in cross-validation and 80%/75% in testing. In validation, progression to ophthalmopathy was predicted by the model with nearly 71% sensitivity and 72% to 80% specificity, a median of approximately 6.5 months before onset. No statistical method was used to set the sample size in advance, and investigators knew the group allocation.

The TCR beta CDR3 regions were amplified from RNA transcripts. The first round of RT-PCR for the TCR CDR3 was performed with the HTBI primer set and the Qiagen OneStep RT-PCR kit. A second multiplex PCR round built the libraries, followed by size selection and purification. Sequencing of the libraries was done on an Illumina HiSeq2000 using paired-end 100 bp reads. In the paper's pipeline: Raw data were processed with SOAPnuke, discarding reads with adapters, uncalled bases, mean Phred below 15, or no exact constant-primer or identifier match. COPE v1.2.5 was used to merge high-quality paired reads, and clonotypes were defined as unique nucleotide sequences. MiTCR v1.1 was used to align the clonotypes against IMGT TRBV, TRBD and TRBJ reference segments. Only V-J combinations with frequency above 0.0001, covering 98% to 99.2% of repertoires, were analysed. A TCS score was defined as the ratio between F50 (clonal expansion) and ExV (chaos), using BLOSUM62-based TCRdist between CDR3 peptides within each V-J. Welch's t-statistics and random forest reduced around 520 V-J features to 13, which were used in a naive Bayes classifier (R e1071). TCRdb redid the processing of the public reads, applying fastp at Q25 and MiXCR, and retained in-frame beta chains. Under each unique CDR3 protein, matching rows form one entry showing the most common genes and DNA. None of the V and J calls come from the authors' own analysis; TCRdb made them. This sample lists about 530,000 distinct CDR3 sequences; about a sixth were detected once. The ten largest clones represent around 17% of the sample.

The V and J ends are trimmed by 6 bases and 6 bases, leaving 17 bases between them. The germline V gene supplies CDR1 MNHNS and CDR2 SASEGT. The CDR3 sequence holds 14 residues, the cysteine and phenylalanine included. Only CDR3 DNA is held: 42 bases, read in frame from base 1. Ophthalmopathy patients had moderately to severely active disease, Clinical Activity Score of at least 3, NOSPECS grade of at least 4, and duration under 3 months. Exclusion was applied to patients with uncontrolled infections, other autoimmune diseases, pregnancy or lactation. Diagnoses relied on clinical symptoms, serum thyroxine and TRAb, thyroid ultrasound and orbital computed tomography. PBMCs were isolated from about 9.2 ml of fresh peripheral blood by Ficoll-Paque density gradient centrifugation. Trizol reagent was used to extract total RNA, and RNA quality was then checked on an Agilent 2100 Bioanalyzer. This clonotype was picked up many times. What this receptor recognizes is not known. The record has no base qualities; no much larger clone is one base away.

Recombination joined TRBV6-1 with TRBJ1-2, with the identity of the D gene unclear. The sequencing sample was made of blood. The origin of this receptor is a woman aged 18-29 years with Graves' ophthalmopathy. The CDR3 in this case is CASRLTLGRNGYTF. The nucleotide sequence is TGTGCCAGCAGACTCACTCTGGGGAGGAATGGCTACACCTTC.